These 31 T cell receptor beta chains share one sample of origin, sequenced in a study of immune evolution from preneoplasia to lung adenocarcinoma. The table came from immunoSEQ multiplex PCR; TCRdb's copy has only in-frame clones and leaves some out. The table shows about 6,400 clones, with about 82% occurring only once. The specimen sequenced was FFPE adjacent normal lung tissue. These TCRs come from a donor older than 65 with lung adenocarcinoma.

V and J are TRBV2 and TRBJ2-1; 9 bases are a match to TRBD2. The J segment lost 8 bases and the V segment lost 7 bases, leaving 24 bases of the junction unmatched. The CDR3 covers 19 residues. Germline V CDR1 and CDR2: SNHLY, FYNNEI. This chain's CDR3 is CASTVSLLLREGGEYEQFF. Written as DNA, the CDR3 is TGTGCCAGCACCGTATCCCTCCTTCTGCGGGAGGGAGGAGAATATGAGCAGTTCTTC.

V is TRBV7-8 and J is TRBJ2-5, with 9 positions matching TRBD1. V was clipped by 5 bases and J by 6 bases; unmatched bases: 7. The germline V gene has CDR1 SGHVS and CDR2 FQNEAQ. The CDR3 runs 14 residues. The CDR3 spells CASSAATGGKTQYF. Here the CDR3 DNA reads TGTGCCAGCAGCGCCGCGACAGGGGGGAAGACCCAGTACTTC.

V usage is TRBV6-1 and J usage is TRBJ1-4; 7 bases match TRBD1. The V and J ends lost 8 bases and 8 bases, in that order; junction bases with no gene match: 8. This CDR3 has 13 amino acids. CDR1 is MNHNS and CDR2 is SASEGT in the germline V gene. In nucleotides, the CDR3 is TGTGCCAGCTTCGACAGGGAGTACGAAAAACTGTTTTTT. It specifies CASFDREYEKLFF.

This sequence joins TRBV6-1 and TRBJ2-7; maybe TRBD1 (6 bases). The CDR3 runs to 14 residues. CDR1 and CDR2 from the germline V gene are MNHNS and SASEGT. Between the trimmed V and J ends, which lost 7 bases and 3 bases, there was a span of 16 bases. The CDR3 loop reads CASNPPGQNYEQYF. The CDR3 DNA is TGTGCCAGCAATCCGCCGGGACAAAACTACGAGCAGTACTTC.

On this clone: Other DNA sequences of this sample code for an identical CDR3. The chain combines TRBV2 with TRBJ1-2; no reliable D call. Germline V gene data show CDR1 as SNHLY and CDR2 as FYNNEI. The V end was cut by 2 bases, the J end by 4 bases, with 11 bases between. This CDR3 is 14 amino acids long. The CDR3 region has the DNA TGTGCCAGCAGTGAAAATCTCGGTCCCTATGGCTACACCTTC. Its translation is CASSENLGPYGYTF.

The chain carries TRBV15 and TRBJ2-2; TRBD2 is a possible D gene (5 bases). V was shortened by 0 bases and J by 5 bases, with 10 bases between the two germline ends. The length of the CDR3 is 15 residues. Germline CDR1 and CDR2: LNHNV and YYDKDF (reference sequence). The CDR3 DNA is TGTGCCACCAGCAGAGATACGGGCGGGACCGGGGAGCTGTTTTTT. Its protein is CATSRDTGGTGELFF.

The chain uses TRBV5-1 and TRBJ2-1, with 9 bases that match TRBD1. The ends lost 4 bases at V and 7 bases at J; junction bases unmatched: 12. The length of the CDR3 is 16 residues. Germline CDR1 is SGHRS and CDR2 is YFSETQ. For the CDR3, the DNA is TGCGCCAGCAGCCTCTCCGGGACAGGGCTGTTGAATGAGCAGTTCTTC. It codes for CASSLSGTGLLNEQFF.

V and J are TRBV18 and TRBJ2-7; D might be TRBD1 (8 bases). The CDR3 length is 15 residues. V lost 6 bases and J lost 3, with 18 bases in between. Germline V gene lookup returns CDR1 KGHSH and CDR2 LQKENI. The CDR3 reads CASSRTGTGGYEQYF. The CDR3 region has the DNA TGTGCCAGCTCCCGGACAGGGACGGGAGGCTACGAGCAGTACTTC.

The chain uses TRBV11-3 and TRBJ2-7; the D is unclear. The V gene lost 0 bases and the J gene lost 3 bases, with 6 bases spanning the gap. Germline CDR1 is SGHNT and CDR2 is YENEEA. CDR3 length: 13 residues. The CDR3 region is CASSLEKGYEQYF. The CDR3, as DNA: TGTGCCAGCAGCTTAGAAAAGGGCTACGAGCAGTACTTC.

The chain links TRBV7-2 to TRBJ2-5, with a weak D call TRBD1 (5 bases). The CDR3 runs to 15 residues. In germline, CDR1 is SGHTA, CDR2 FQGNSA. V was cut by 2 bases and J by 3 bases, with 13 bases left in between. The CDR3 is CASSLFGQGEETQYF. The CDR3 DNA is TGTGCCAGCAGCTTATTCGGGCAGGGTGAAGAGACCCAGTACTTC. The full variable domain, in which reference TRBV7-2 and TRBJ2-5 provide the parts outside the CDR3, is GAGVSQSPSNKVTEKGKDVELRCDPISGHTALYWYRQSLGQGLEFLIYFQGNSAPDKSGLPSDRFSAERTGGSVSTLTIQRTQQEDSAVYLCASSLFGQGEETQYFGPGTRLLVL.

This sequence joins TRBV21-1 and TRBJ1-2; TRBD1, the table's D call, lacks a check against the DNA. TRBV21-1 is assigned pseudogene status. This CDR3 comprises 16 residues. The CDR3: CASSKRGRGRFRGYTF. The DNA of the CDR3 is TGTGCCAGCAGCAAAAGGGGCAGGGGGCGTTTTAGGGGCTACACCTTC.

The V gene is TRBV28, the J gene TRBJ1-5, with 9 bases that match TRBD1. The CDR3 covers 15 residues. The germline V gene has CDR1 MDHEN and CDR2 SYDVKM. Trimming removed 0 bases from V and 5 bases from J; junction bases left unmatched: 2. For the CDR3, the DNA is TGTGCCAGCAGTTTATGGGGACAGGGATATCAGCCCCAGCATTTT. The encoded protein is CASSLWGQGYQPQHF. The variable domain in full, with the rest retrieved from reference TRBV28 and TRBJ1-5, is DVKVTQSSRYLVKRTGEKVFLECVQDMDHENMFWYRQDPGLGLRLIYFSYDVKMKEKGDIPEGYSVSREKKERFSLILESASTNQTSMYLCASSLWGQGYQPQHFGDGTRLSIL.

This clone was recorded once. V usage is TRBV5-1 and J usage is TRBJ1-3, with D unclear. In germline, CDR1 is SGHRS, CDR2 YFSETQ. With 0 bases removed from V and 0 bases from J, the gap between germline ends came to 13 bases. The CDR3 runs to 17 residues. CDR3 sequence (DNA): TGCGCCAGCAGCTTGGATCGGATATCTGTCTCTGGAAACACCATATATTTT. Translation gives CASSLDRISVSGNTIYF.

This chain uses TRBV2 with TRBJ2-5, with 7 bases fitting TRBD1. Germline-derived CDR1 and CDR2 are SNHLY and FYNNEI. Trimming at V came to 4 bases and at J to 4 bases, leaving 6 bases not matched to a gene. The length of the CDR3 is 14 residues. The CDR3 nucleotides read TGTGCCAGCAGTGCAGGGACAGAAAGAGAGACCCAGTACTTC. Translated: CASSAGTERETQYF.

This rearrangement joins TRBV5-8 to TRBJ1-2; 9 nucleotides align to TRBD1. The V and J ends lost 0 bases and 3 bases, in that order; junction bases with no gene match: 18. Germline V gene data show CDR1 as SGHTS and CDR2 as YDEGEE. This CDR3 spans 20 amino acids. CDR3 protein: CASSLAHPPGTGSRYYGYTF. The CDR3 DNA is TGTGCCAGCAGCTTGGCCCATCCACCCGGGACAGGGTCTCGGTACTATGGCTACACCTTC.

This clone turned up a few times. This chain links TRBV2 with TRBJ1-2; 11 bases agree with TRBD1. Germline V CDR1 and CDR2: SNHLY, FYNNEI. V shed 3 bases, J shed 4 bases, and the junction held 4 bases outside the gene matches. The length of the CDR3 is 15 residues. This chain's CDR3 is CASSEGTGGSYGYTF. The CDR3 DNA follows: TGTGCCAGCAGTGAGGGGACAGGGGGGTCCTATGGCTACACCTTC.

V and J are TRBV7-6 and TRBJ2-7, with 10 positions matching TRBD1. Trimming removed 6 bases from V and 5 bases from J; junction bases left unmatched: 4. The CDR3 is made up of 13 amino acids. The V gene's germline CDR1 is SGHVS and CDR2 FNYEAQ. CDR3 residues: CASRATGGDEQYF. The CDR3 nucleotides read TGTGCCAGCAGAGCGACAGGGGGCGACGAGCAGTACTTC.

The V call is TRBV6-1, the J call TRBJ1-2, with TRBD1 identical over 9 bases. The CDR3 runs to 15 residues. Looked up from germline, CDR1 is MNHNS and CDR2 is SASEGT. J gave up 8 bases and V 4 bases, and 11 bases lay outside the gene matches. DNA of the CDR3: TGTGCCAGCAGTGTGACTTCCGGGACAGGGTCGGGCTACACCTTC. Protein product: CASSVTSGTGSGYTF.

The rearrangement links TRBV30 to TRBJ2-3; 7 bases align to TRBD1. CDR1 and CDR2 (germline): GTSNPN, SVGIG (reference sequence). CDR3 length equals 15 residues. V was clipped by 7 bases and J by 1 base; unmatched bases: 11. The CDR3 loop is CALHRPTGGTDTQYF. The DNA for the CDR3 is TGTGCCTTACATCGACCTACAGGGGGCACAGATACGCAGTATTTT.

V and J are TRBV30 and TRBJ1-3, with TRBD1 identical over 7 bases. CDR3 length equals 19 residues. The V gene's germline CDR1 is GTSNPN and CDR2 SVGIG (reference sequence). V gave up 0 bases and J gave up 1 base; unmatched junction bases: 15. The CDR3 DNA is TGTGCCTGGAGTGTACGGGGCAGGGGGTTCACAAGGTCTGGAAACACCATATATTTT. It encodes CAWSVRGRGFTRSGNTIYF.

V and J are TRBV6-1 and TRBJ1-1, with D unresolved. Trimming took off 6 bases at V and 1 base at J, with 9 bases between the two ends. This CDR3 spans 13 amino acids. Germline CDR1 reads MNHNS; CDR2 reads SASEGT. CDR3 protein: CASRVTANTEAFF. The CDR3 DNA is TGTGCCAGCAGGGTGACCGCGAACACTGAAGCTTTCTTT.

This clone appeared a few times. This rearrangement joins TRBV29-1 to TRBJ1-1; D is unclear. The germline V gene has CDR1 SQVTM and CDR2 ANQGSEA. The CDR3 is 12 residues long. The ends were cut back, 6 bases at V and 10 bases at J, with 18 bases in the middle. The CDR3 DNA sequence: TGCAGCGTCGATCCGAGGCCCTCTGTAGCTTTCTTT. This translates into CSVDPRPSVAFF.

The rearrangement links TRBV30 to TRBJ2-1, with D uncertain. The germline CDR1 and CDR2 sequences are GTSNPN and SVGIG (reference sequence). The CDR3 consists of 13 residues. Trimming took off 0 bases at V and 5 bases at J, with 8 bases between the two ends. The CDR3 DNA sequence: TGTGCCTGGAGTGTAGGGATGGACAATGAGCAGTTCTTC. It codes for CAWSVGMDNEQFF. Supplemented by reference TRBV30 and TRBJ2-1, the full variable domain reads SQTIHQWPATLVQPVGSPLSLECTVEGTSNPNLYWYRQAAGRGLQLLFYSVGIGQISSEVPQNLSASRPQDRQFILSSKKLLLSDSGFYLCAWSVGMDNEQFFGPGTRLTVL.

The rearrangement uses TRBV30 and TRBJ2-3, with TRBD1 matching 9 bases. The CDR3 is 14 residues long. Germline V gives CDR1 GTSNPN, CDR2 SVGIG (reference sequence). The V and J ends lost 7 bases and 4 bases, in that order; junction bases with no gene match: 9. CDR3 DNA sequence: TGTGCCTCTAAACGGACAGGGGCTGCAGATACGCAGTATTTT. Amino acids: CASKRTGAADTQYF.

This clone was seen more than once but under ten times. The chain recombines TRBV4-1 with TRBJ2-7, with 8 positions matching TRBD1. Trimming cost V 3 bases and J 2 bases; bases outside gene matches: 18. The CDR3 is 19 residues long. The germline V gene encodes CDR1 MGHRA and CDR2 YSYEKL. The CDR3 sequence: CASSQGFAGGRGRPYEQYF. The CDR3 coding sequence is TGCGCCAGCAGCCAGGGCTTTGCAGGGGGCAGGGGAAGGCCCTACGAGCAGTACTTC.

The genes are TRBV6-1 and TRBJ1-5, with 7 bases matching TRBD1. Looked up from germline, CDR1 is MNHNS and CDR2 is SASEGT. There are 14 residues in the CDR3. V gave up 2 bases and J gave up 6 bases; unmatched junction bases: 4. CDR3 in amino acids: CASSEQGVGQPQHF. Here the CDR3 DNA reads TGTGCCAGCAGTGAACAGGGGGTAGGTCAGCCCCAGCATTTT.

This clone was recorded a few times. This chain uses TRBV11-2 with TRBJ2-2; D ambiguous. This CDR3 spans 13 amino acids. Trimming shortened V by 5 bases and J by 4 bases, and 8 bases separated the two germline ends. Germline-derived CDR1 and CDR2 are SGHAT and FQNNGV. For the CDR3, the DNA is TGTGCCAGCAGCCCCCGGGCCACCGGGGAGCTGTTTTTT. Amino acids: CASSPRATGELFF.

The chain links TRBV30 to TRBJ2-2; 10 nucleotides line up with TRBD2. The J segment lost 4 bases and the V segment lost 7 bases, leaving 9 bases of the junction unmatched. This CDR3 region has 15 residues. The germline V gene encodes CDR1 GTSNPN and CDR2 SVGIG (reference sequence). The CDR3 DNA reads as TGTGCCTACGAAATCCGACTAGCGGGCACCGGGGAGCTGTTTTTT. Translated: CAYEIRLAGTGELFF. Looking up the rest from reference TRBV30 and TRBJ2-2 gives the full variable domain: SQTIHQWPATLVQPVGSPLSLECTVEGTSNPNLYWYRQAAGRGLQLLFYSVGIGQISSEVPQNLSASRPQDRQFILSSKKLLLSDSGFYLCAYEIRLAGTGELFFGEGSRLTVL.

This clone was detected only once. This chain links TRBV28 with TRBJ2-1; the match to TRBD1 covers 7 bases. V trimming: 5 bases; J trimming: 6 bases; junction bases outside the gene matches: 10. The CDR3 has 15 residues. Per the germline V gene, CDR1 is MDHEN and CDR2 is SYDVKM. Here the CDR3 reads CASSLTGNLGNEQFF. The CDR3 nucleotides read TGTGCCAGCAGTCTGACAGGGAATTTGGGCAATGAGCAGTTCTTC.

The chain is built from TRBV7-2 and TRBJ2-5; the D gene is possibly TRBD1 (5 bases). CDR3 length: 15 amino acids. Trimming stripped 1 base from V and 1 base from J, with 10 bases between. CDR1 and CDR2 from the germline V gene are SGHTA and FQGNSA. CDR3 protein: CASSLDRWGQETQYF. CDR3 DNA: TGTGCCAGCAGCTTAGACAGGTGGGGCCAAGAGACCCAGTACTTC.

The chain employs TRBV28 and TRBJ2-2; 8 bases line up with TRBD1. The CDR3 sequence is 16 residues long. J was trimmed by 1 base and V by 6 bases; bases with no gene match: 7. Germline V lookup: CDR1 MDHEN, CDR2 SYDVKM. The CDR3 coding sequence is TGTGCCAGCAGATCACAGGGGGTACTGAACACCGGGGAGCTGTTTTTT. Translated: CASRSQGVLNTGELFF.